This is a list of T cell receptor beta chains from one sample in a study of monozygotic twins with inflammatory bowel disease. TCRdb re-called the 5' RACE reads, yielding one record per CDR3 amino acid sequence without DNA. This sample's table has about 210,000 distinct CDR3 sequences. Sequencing was carried out using blood. The receptors stem from a human donor with ulcerative colitis or Crohn's disease, or a healthy co-twin of an affected twin (not recorded which). CDR3s include the opening cysteine and the closing phenylalanine or tryptophan.

j_gene,v_gene,CDR3aa
TRBJ2-1,TRBV7-9,CASSTQPLRHNEQFF
TRBJ1-4,TRBV15,CATSRDGGLNEKLFF
TRBJ2-3,TRBV5-1,CASSLVAGSTDTQYF
TRBJ1-1,TRBV12-3/TRBV12-4,CASSAPRTRDRVEAFF
TRBJ1-1,TRBV7-8,CASGVRNTEAFF
TRBJ1-1,TRBV5-1,CASRREMNTEAFF
TRBJ2-3,TRBV18,CASSPQDSRDTQYF
TRBJ2-1,TRBV2,CASKVKAGGLLEQFF
TRBJ1-5,TRBV5-1,CASSSFPDSNQPQHF
TRBJ2-7,TRBV4-2,CASSQDPSGGAEQYF
TRBJ2-1,TRBV7-9,CASSHVSYNEQFF
TRBJ1-2,TRBV12-3/TRBV12-4,CASSPGHHYGYTF
TRBJ1-2,TRBV25-1,CASSEPGTVLYGYTF
TRBJ1-4,TRBV20-1,CSARVLEKLFF
TRBJ2-2,TRBV3-1,CASSEQRGWTGELFF
TRBJ1-1,TRBV7-9,CASSPELFEAFF
TRBJ2-5,TRBV7-2,CASSLSRTTGTQYF
TRBJ1-1,TRBV12-5,CASNIARGQGTEAFF
TRBJ2-1,TRBV12-3/TRBV12-4,CASSLGTVSFYNEQFF
TRBJ1-1,TRBV6-5,CASSYEENTEAFF
TRBJ2-1,TRBV6-4,CASSDSLAGGPSEQFF
TRBJ2-5,TRBV15,CATSRGTSWGRIQETQYF
TRBJ2-5,TRBV10-3,CAISQTSDQETQYF
TRBJ1-2,TRBV6-4,CASSDPGQNFYGYTF
TRBJ2-3,TRBV14,CASSQRFGADTQYF
TRBJ2-5,TRBV20-1,CSVPFWTSRGWRQETQYF
TRBJ1-1,TRBV29-1,CSVEPWAPNTEAFF
TRBJ2-3,TRBV7-2,CASSMQAGGYADTQYF
TRBJ2-1,TRBV20-1,CSARDLTGGSAYNEQFF
TRBJ2-4,TRBV15,CATEEISLNIQYF
TRBJ1-5,TRBV7-9,CASSSTGGTQPQHF
TRBJ2-1,TRBV7-9,CASSPGGTGIGEQFF
TRBJ2-2,TRBV3-1,CASSQDISGGHTGELFF
TRBJ1-1,TRBV20-1,CSAARGDTEAFF
TRBJ1-5,TRBV18,CASSPEQRNQPQHF
TRBJ1-2,TRBV12-3/TRBV12-4,CASSFGSGYTF
TRBJ1-6,TRBV7-6,CASSFRLDSPLHF
TRBJ1-1,TRBV10-3,CATHGETNTEAFF
TRBJ2-3,TRBV20-1,CSARDLIAGSWADTQYF
TRBJ2-1,TRBV15,CATSTRATLAGKNEQFF
TRBJ2-7,TRBV20-1,CSAREGTGGLYEQYF
TRBJ2-7,TRBV7-6,CASSLNRDEQYF
TRBJ1-1,TRBV20-1,CSGRRGGRRRTTEAFF
TRBJ2-7,TRBV7-9,CASTGVGGKSYEQYF
TRBJ2-7,TRBV3-1,CASSRTSGGQGSYEQYF
TRBJ2-4,TRBV5-1,CASSLRTGAKNIQYF
TRBJ1-3,TRBV6-1,CASTNLMSGGVTIYF
TRBJ2-1,TRBV5-5,CASSLEGGNYNEQFF
TRBJ1-3,TRBV7-9,CASSLVALGSEDTIYF
TRBJ2-3,TRBV11-1,CASSPPPWDRGVPSTDTQYF
TRBJ2-1,TRBV29-1,CSVERTAGDEQFF
TRBJ2-5,TRBV4-1,CASSPALGTSGGKQTQYF
TRBJ1-1,TRBV7-8,CASSLGDTRGNTEAFF
TRBJ1-2,TRBV5-1,CASSLVEGSGYTF
TRBJ2-1,TRBV7-3,CASSLASGGAGAEQFF